In this sample, the clone carrying this T cell receptor (beta chain) turned up many times. Germline loops: CDR1 SEHNR, CDR2 FQNEAQ (reference sequence). The CDR3 covers 13 residues. V dropped 5 bases and J dropped 0 bases, with 7 bases sitting between them. In building TCR beta libraries, iRepertoire HTBI primers were used together with Arm-PCR of CDR3 regions. Per the original data handling: Among the samples, roughly 61 TRBV and some 13 TRBJ segments were identified. TCRdb reprocessed the multiplex PCR reads via MiXCR and lists one record per CDR3 protein. The V and J calls shown here were made by TCRdb, not taken from the authors' results. The table lists about 430,000 distinct CDR3 sequences, under 25% of them singletons, with roughly an eighth in the top ten. Time point here: persistent/refractory GD, antithyroid drugs over 5 years with positive TRAb. Following extraction of RNA from PBMCs, that RNA was used to make the TCR library.

This record belongs to a study of regulatory T cells in long-lasting Graves disease. This TCR derives from a female donor with Graves disease. This material consisted of peripheral blood mononuclear cells (PBMCs), taken when the disease was refractory, from a patient treated with antithyroid drugs. The V gene is TRBV7-9, the J gene TRBJ2-5; D call uncertain. The CDR3: CASSGDNQETQYF. CDR3 DNA sequence: TGTGCCAGCAGCGGAGACAACCAAGAGACCCAGTACTTC.